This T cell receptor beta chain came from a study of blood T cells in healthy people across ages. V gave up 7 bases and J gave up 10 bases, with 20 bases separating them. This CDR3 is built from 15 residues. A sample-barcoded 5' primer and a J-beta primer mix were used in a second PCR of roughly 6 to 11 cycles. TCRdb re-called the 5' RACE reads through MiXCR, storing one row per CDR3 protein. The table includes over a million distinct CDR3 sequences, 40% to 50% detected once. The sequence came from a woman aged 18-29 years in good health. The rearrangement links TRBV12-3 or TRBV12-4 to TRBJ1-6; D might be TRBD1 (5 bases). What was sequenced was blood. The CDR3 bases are TGTGCCAGCACCCCCCTGGGCAGGGTGGGATCACCCCTCCACTTT. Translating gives CASTPLGRVGSPLHF.